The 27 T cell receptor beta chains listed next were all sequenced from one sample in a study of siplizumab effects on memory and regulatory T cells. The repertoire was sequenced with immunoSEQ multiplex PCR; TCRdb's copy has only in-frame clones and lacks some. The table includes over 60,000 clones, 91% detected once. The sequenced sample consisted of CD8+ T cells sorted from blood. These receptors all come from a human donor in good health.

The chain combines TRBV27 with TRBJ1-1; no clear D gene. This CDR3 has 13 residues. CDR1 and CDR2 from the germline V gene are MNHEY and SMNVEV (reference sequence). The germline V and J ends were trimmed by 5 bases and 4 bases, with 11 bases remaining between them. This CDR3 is CASSPWEGTEAFF. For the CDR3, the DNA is TGTGCCAGCAGTCCGTGGGAAGGCACTGAAGCTTTCTTT.

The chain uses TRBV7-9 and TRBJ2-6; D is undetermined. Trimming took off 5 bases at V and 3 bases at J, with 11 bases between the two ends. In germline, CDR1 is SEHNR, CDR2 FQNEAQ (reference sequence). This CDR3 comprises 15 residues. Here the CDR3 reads CASSPVGDGANVLTF. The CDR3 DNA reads TGTGCCAGCAGCCCTGTTGGGGATGGGGCCAACGTCCTGACTTTC.

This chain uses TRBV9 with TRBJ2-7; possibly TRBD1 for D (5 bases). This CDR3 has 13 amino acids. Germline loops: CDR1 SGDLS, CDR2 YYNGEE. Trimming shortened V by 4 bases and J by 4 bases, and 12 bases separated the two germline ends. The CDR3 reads CASSSAAGYEQYF. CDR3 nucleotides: TGTGCCAGCAGCTCCGCAGCAGGGTACGAGCAGTACTTC.

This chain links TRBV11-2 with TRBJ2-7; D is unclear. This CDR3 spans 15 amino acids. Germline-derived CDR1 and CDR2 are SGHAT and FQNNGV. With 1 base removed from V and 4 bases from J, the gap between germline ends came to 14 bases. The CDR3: CASSLATAVYYEQYF. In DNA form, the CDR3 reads TGTGCCAGCAGCTTAGCAACGGCCGTTTATTACGAGCAGTACTTC. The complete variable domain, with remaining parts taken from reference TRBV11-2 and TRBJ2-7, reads EAGVAQSPRYKIIEKRQSVAFWCNPISGHATLYWYQQILGQGPKLLIQFQNNGVVDDSQLPKDRFSAERLKGVDSTLKIQPAKLEDSAVYLCASSLATAVYYEQYFGPGTRLTVT.

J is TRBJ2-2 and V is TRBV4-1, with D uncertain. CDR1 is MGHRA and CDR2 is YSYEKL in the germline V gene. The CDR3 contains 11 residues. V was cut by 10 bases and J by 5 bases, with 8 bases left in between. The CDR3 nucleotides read TGCGCCACCCTTGGTACCGGGGAGCTGTTTTTT. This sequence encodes CATLGTGELFF.

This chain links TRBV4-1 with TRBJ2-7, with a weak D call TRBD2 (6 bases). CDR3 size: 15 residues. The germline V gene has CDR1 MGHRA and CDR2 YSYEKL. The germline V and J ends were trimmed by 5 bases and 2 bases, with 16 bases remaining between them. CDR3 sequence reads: CASSEGTWLPYEQYF. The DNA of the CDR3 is TGCGCCAGCAGCGAAGGGACTTGGCTACCCTACGAGCAGTACTTC.

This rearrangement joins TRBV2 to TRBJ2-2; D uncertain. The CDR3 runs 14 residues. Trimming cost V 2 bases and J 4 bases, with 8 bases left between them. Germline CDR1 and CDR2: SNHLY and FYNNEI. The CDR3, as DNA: TGTGCCAGCAGTGAAAACGCGGCCACCGGGGAGCTGTTTTTT. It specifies CASSENAATGELFF. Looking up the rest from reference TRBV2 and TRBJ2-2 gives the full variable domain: EPEVTQTPSHQVTQMGQEVILRCVPISNHLYFYWYRQILGQKVEFLVSFYNNEISEKSEIFDDQFSVERPDGSNFTLKIRSTKLEDSAMYFCASSENAATGELFFGEGSRLTVL.

The CDR3: CASRRGGAGKNIQYF. CDR3 coding DNA: TGTGCCAGCAGGCGCGGGGGGGCCGGCAAAAACATTCAGTACTTC. V is TRBV27 and J is TRBJ2-4; TRBD2 aligns across 9 bases. CDR1 is MNHEY, CDR2 SMNVEV, per germline (reference sequence). Trimming cost V 6 bases and J 3 bases; bases outside gene matches: 6. CDR3 length: 15 residues.

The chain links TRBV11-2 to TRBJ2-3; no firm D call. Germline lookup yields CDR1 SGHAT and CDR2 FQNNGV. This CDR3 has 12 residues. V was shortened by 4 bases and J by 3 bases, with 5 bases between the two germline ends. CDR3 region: CASSYSTDTQYF. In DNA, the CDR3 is TGTGCCAGCAGCTATAGTACAGATACGCAGTATTTT.

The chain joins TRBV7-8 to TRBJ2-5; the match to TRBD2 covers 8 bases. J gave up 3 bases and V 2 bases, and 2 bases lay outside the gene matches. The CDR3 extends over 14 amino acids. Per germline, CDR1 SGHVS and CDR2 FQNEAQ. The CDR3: CASSLSGREETQYF. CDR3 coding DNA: TGTGCCAGCAGCTTATCCGGGAGGGAAGAGACCCAGTACTTC.

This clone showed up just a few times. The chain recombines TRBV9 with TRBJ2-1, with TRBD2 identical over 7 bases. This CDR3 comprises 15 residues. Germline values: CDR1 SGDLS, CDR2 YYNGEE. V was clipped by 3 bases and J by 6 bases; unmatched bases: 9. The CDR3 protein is CASSAGLGSSNEQFF. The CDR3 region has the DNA TGTGCCAGCAGCGCAGGACTAGGGTCGAGCAATGAGCAGTTCTTC.

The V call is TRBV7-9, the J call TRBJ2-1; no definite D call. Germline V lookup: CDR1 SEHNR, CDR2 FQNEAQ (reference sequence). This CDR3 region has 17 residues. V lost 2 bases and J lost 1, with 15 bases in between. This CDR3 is CASSLIPLGSSYNEQFF. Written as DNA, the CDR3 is TGTGCCAGCAGCTTAATTCCGCTGGGGTCTTCCTACAATGAGCAGTTCTTC.

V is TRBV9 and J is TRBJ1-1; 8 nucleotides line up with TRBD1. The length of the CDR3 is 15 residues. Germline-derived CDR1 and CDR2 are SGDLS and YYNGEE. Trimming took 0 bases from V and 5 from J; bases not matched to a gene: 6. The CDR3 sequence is CASSVGPTGGTEAFF. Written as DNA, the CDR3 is TGTGCCAGCAGCGTAGGTCCCACAGGGGGTACTGAAGCTTTCTTT.

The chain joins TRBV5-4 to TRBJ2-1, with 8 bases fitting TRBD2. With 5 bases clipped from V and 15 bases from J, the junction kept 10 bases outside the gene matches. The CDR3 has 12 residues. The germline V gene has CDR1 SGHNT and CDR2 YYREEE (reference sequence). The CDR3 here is CASSLTGTSWFF. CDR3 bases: TGTGCCAGCAGTTTAACCGGGACTAGTTGGTTCTTC. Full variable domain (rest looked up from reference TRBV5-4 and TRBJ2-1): ETGVTQSPTHLIKTRGQQVTLRCSSQSGHNTVSWYQQALGQGPQFIFQYYREEENGRGNFPPRFSGLQFPNYSSELNVNALELDDSALYLCASSLTGTSWFFGPGTRLTVL.

CDR3 nucleotide sequence: TGTGCCAGTACAGAGGGAGTTGGACAAGAGACCCAGTACTTC. It is translated as CASTEGVGQETQYF. The V call is TRBV7-9, the J call TRBJ2-5; D might be TRBD2 (5 bases). The CDR3 spans 14 residues. Looked up from germline, CDR1 is SEHNR and CDR2 is FQNEAQ (reference sequence). V lost 9 bases and J 2 bases, leaving 16 bases between the germline ends. The variable domain in full, completed from reference TRBV7-9 and TRBJ2-5, reads DTGVSQNPRHKITKRGQNVTFRCDPISEHNRLYWYRQTLGQGPEFLTYFQNEAQLEKSRLLSDRFSAERPKGSFSTLEIQRTEQGDSAMYLCASTEGVGQETQYFGPGTRLLVL.

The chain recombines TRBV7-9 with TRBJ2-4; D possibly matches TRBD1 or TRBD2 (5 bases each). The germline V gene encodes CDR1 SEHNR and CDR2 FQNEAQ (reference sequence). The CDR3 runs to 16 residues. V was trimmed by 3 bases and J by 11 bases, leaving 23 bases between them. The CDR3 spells CASSFPTGTAVTVQYF. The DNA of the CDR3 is TGTGCCAGCAGCTTCCCAACCGGGACGGCGGTAACCGTTCAGTACTTC.

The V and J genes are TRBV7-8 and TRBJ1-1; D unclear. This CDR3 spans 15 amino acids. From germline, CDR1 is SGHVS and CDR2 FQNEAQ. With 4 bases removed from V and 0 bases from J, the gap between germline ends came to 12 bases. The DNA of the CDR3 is TGTGCCAGCAGCTCAAGGACGGAGCTGAACACTGAAGCTTTCTTT. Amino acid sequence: CASSSRTELNTEAFF.

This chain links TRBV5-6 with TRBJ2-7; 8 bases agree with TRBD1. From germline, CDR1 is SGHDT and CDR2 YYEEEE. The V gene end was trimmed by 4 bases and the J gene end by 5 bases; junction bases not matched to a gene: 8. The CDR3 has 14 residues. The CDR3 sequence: CASSPQGATNEQYF. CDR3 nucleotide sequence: TGTGCCAGCAGCCCCCAGGGGGCTACCAACGAGCAGTACTTC.

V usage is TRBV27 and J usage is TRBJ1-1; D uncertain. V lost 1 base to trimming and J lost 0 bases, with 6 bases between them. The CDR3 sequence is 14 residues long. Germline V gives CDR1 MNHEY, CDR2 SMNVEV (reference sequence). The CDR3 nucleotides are TGTGCCAGCAGTTTATACGGGGTGAACACTGAAGCTTTCTTT. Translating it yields CASSLYGVNTEAFF.

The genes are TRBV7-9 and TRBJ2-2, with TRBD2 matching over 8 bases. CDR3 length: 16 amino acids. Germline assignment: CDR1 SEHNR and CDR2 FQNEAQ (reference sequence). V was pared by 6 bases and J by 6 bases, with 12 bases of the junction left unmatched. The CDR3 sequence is CASSSPGLGDPGELFF. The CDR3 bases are TGTGCCAGCAGTTCCCCGGGACTAGGAGATCCCGGGGAGCTGTTTTTT. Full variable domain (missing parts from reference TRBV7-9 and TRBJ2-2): DTGVSQNPRHKITKRGQNVTFRCDPISEHNRLYWYRQTLGQGPEFLTYFQNEAQLEKSRLLSDRFSAERPKGSFSTLEIQRTEQGDSAMYLCASSSPGLGDPGELFFGEGSRLTVL.

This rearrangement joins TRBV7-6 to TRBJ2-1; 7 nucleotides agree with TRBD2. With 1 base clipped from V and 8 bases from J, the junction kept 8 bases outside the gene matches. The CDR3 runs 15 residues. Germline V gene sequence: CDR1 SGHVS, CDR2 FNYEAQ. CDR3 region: CASSLGTSSRHEQFF. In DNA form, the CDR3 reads TGTGCCAGCAGCTTAGGGACTAGTTCAAGGCATGAGCAGTTCTTC.

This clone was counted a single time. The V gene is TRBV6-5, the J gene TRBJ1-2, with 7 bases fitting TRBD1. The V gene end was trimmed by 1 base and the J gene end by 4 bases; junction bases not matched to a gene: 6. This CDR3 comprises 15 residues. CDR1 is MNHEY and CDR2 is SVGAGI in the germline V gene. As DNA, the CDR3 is TGTGCCAGCAGTTACTTCCCTTACAGGGGCTATGGCTACACCTTC. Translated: CASSYFPYRGYGYTF.

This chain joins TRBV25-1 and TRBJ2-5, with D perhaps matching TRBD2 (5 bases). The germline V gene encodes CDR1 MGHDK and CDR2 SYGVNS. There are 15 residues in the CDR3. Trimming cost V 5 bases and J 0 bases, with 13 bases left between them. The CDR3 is CASSPGLQYQETQYF. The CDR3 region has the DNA TGTGCCAGCAGTCCAGGACTCCAGTACCAAGAGACCCAGTACTTC.

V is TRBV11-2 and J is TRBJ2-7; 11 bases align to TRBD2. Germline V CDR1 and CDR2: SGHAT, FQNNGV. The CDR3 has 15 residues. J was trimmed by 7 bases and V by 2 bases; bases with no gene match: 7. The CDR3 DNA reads TGTGCCAGCAGCTTACAGACTAGCGGGACGCGAGAGCAGTACTTC. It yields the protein CASSLQTSGTREQYF.

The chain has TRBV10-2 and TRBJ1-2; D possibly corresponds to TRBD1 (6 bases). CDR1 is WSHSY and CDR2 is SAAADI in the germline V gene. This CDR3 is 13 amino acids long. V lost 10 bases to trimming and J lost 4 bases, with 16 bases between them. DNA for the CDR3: TGCGCCACCGGGGAGGGGGATAGCTATGGCTACACCTTC. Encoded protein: CATGEGDSYGYTF.

This CDR3 reads CAWSDIYEQYF. The CDR3 DNA is TGTGCCTGGTCAGATATCTACGAGCAGTACTTC. The chain is built from TRBV30 and TRBJ2-7; D gene ambiguous. Germline assignment: CDR1 GTSNPN and CDR2 SVGIG (reference sequence). Trimming took off 5 bases at V and 3 bases at J, with 8 bases between the two ends. The CDR3 has 11 residues.

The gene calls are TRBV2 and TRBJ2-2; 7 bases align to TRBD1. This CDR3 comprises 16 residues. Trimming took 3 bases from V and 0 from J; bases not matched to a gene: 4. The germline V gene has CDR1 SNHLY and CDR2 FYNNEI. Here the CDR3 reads CASSEDRPPNTGELFF. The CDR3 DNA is TGTGCCAGCAGTGAGGACAGGCCCCCGAACACCGGGGAGCTGTTTTTT.